This TCR beta chain was retrieved from a study of blood T cell repertoires in COVID-19 (TCRdb year 2020). Turning to the overall study: The collaborator samples originated in the United States, Italy and Spain and spanned the acute and convalescent phases of COVID-19. Where HLA class I and class II types were available, the types were taken from metadata supplied by the sample provider, not from assay-based typing. The material from the prospective study consisted of cDNA or gDNA derived from T cells, B-cell-depleted T cells, or PBMCs. Subjects who had been exposed to COVID-19, were actively infected with it, or had recovered from it provided the deeply sampled blood TCRbeta repertoires that made up the dataset. The samples were drawn from two sources: the first 160 participants of the ongoing ImmuneRACE study, and 950 to 1,500 subjects contributed by 6 global collaborators. The repertoires were made available in a free public database intended to serve as a resource for research on the immune response to SARS-CoV-2. The sample metadata nearly always contained a de-identified subject ID, COVID-19 status, age in years and sex.

Collaborating institutions collected whole blood in K2EDTA tubes following their own protocols. For TCRbeta analysis, collaborator samples were shipped as frozen whole blood, as isolated PBMCs, or as DNA extracted from either sample type. V and J lose 6 bases and 6 bases, and a span of 11 bases separates them. Including cysteine and phenylalanine, the CDR3 has 11 amino acids. The entry retains the CDR3 DNA only, 33 bases that are in frame from base 1. CDR1 and CDR2 (SQVTM, ANQGSEA) derive from the germline V gene. As to this clone: Which antigen it targets is not known. Base-call qualities are not available, and no considerably larger clone is one nucleotide away.

TCRbeta CDR3 regions were amplified from genomic DNA by means of the immunoSEQ Assay, a bias-controlled multiplex PCR. The study's own analysis went as follows. The number of nucleated cells in each sample was estimated from the amplification of reference gene primers within the assay. To quantify the absolute abundance of each unique TCRbeta CDR3 rearrangement, sequence reads were collapsed and filtered. For each sample, productive Simpson clonality was calculated by taking the square root of Simpson's diversity index across productive rearrangements. In TCRdb, the immuneACCESS table is reduced to in-frame sequences with V and J assigned. These tables do not hold every clone; where another copy was compared, an unresolved V gene accounts for under half, and the others remain unexplained. D and trimming were read from the DNA, whereas the V and J calls and clone size are those reported in that table. Present in this sample are under 140,000 clones, just over 75% of which were seen just once. The ten biggest clones cover over 3.5% of the sample.

The full study reports these points: Clinical and demographic metadata were provided uncurated, with the amount varying by source and participant.

The sequencing input was peripheral blood. The chain links TRBV29-1 with TRBJ1-2, and possibly TRBD1, on 5 matching bases. The TCR comes from a woman older than 75 with acute or convalescent COVID-19. The CDR3 corresponds to CSVRGIDGYTF. The sequenced DNA is TGCAGCGTGCGGGGGATCGATGGCTACACCTTC.